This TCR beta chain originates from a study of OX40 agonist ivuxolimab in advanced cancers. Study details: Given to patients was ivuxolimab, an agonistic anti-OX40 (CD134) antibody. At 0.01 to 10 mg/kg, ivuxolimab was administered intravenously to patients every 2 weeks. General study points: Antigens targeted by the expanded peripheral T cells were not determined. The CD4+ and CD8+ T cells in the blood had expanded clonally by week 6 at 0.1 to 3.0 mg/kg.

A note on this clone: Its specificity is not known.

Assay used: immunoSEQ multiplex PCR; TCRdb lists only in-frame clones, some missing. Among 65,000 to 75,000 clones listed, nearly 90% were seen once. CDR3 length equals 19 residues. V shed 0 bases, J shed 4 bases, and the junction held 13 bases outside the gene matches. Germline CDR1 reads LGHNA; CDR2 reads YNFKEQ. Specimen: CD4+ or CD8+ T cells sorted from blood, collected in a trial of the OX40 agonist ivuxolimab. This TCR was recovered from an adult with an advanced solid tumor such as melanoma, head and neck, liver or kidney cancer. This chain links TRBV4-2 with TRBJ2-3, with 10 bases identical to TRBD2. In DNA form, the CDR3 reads TGTGCCAGCAGCCAAGATGTGGCTAGCGGGAGCGGGGGACCAGATACGCAGTATTTT. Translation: CASSQDVASGSGGPDTQYF.